The rows below give T cell receptor beta chains drawn from one sample of a study of metastatic and nonmetastatic thyroid tumors. TCRdb re-called the PCR reads with MiXCR. The table includes some 20,000 clones, less than 20% detected once. Source material: blood. The source of these receptors is a female donor with papillary thyroid cancer or a benign thyroid nodule (not recorded which). Some clones in this sample may be carry-over from other donors' samples. Each CDR3 is given with its conserved first and last residue. Each record gives: V gene, D gene, J gene, clone size, CDR3 protein, CDR3 DNA. A D gene is named only where the DNA matches it firmly. The size field is filled for only some rows; it gives once, few, many or a size class.

TRBV6-2/TRBV6-3	NA	TRBJ1-5	medium-sized	CASSYAALENQPQHF	TGTGCCAGCAGTTACGCGGCCTTGGAAAATCAGCCCCAGCATTTT
TRBV30	NA	TRBJ1-5	many	CAWGRGDQPQHF	TGTGCCTGGGGACGGGGCGATCAGCCCCAGCATTTT
TRBV28	NA	TRBJ2-7	medium-sized	CASSFSQAYEQYF	TGTGCCAGCAGTTTTTCCCAGGCCTACGAGCAGTACTTC
TRBV30	NA	TRBJ1-6	NA	CAWSVGRGKSPLHF	TGTGCCTGGAGTGTAGGCAGGGGCAAATCACCCCTCCACTTT
TRBV20-1	NA	TRBJ1-3	medium-sized	CSARGSSGNTIYF	TGCAGTGCTAGAGGCAGCTCTGGAAACACCATATATTTT
TRBV27	NA	TRBJ2-3	many	CASSLMIRDTQYF	TGTGCCAGCAGTTTAATGATCAGGGATACGCAGTATTTT
TRBV20-1	NA	TRBJ1-6	many	CSARAPGSSYNSPLHF	TGCAGTGCAAGGGCCCCGGGGAGCTCCTATAATTCACCCCTCCACTTT
TRBV9	NA	TRBJ1-5	NA	CASSSANNQPQHF	TGTGCCAGCAGCTCCGCAAACAATCAGCCCCAGCATTTT
TRBV24-1	NA	TRBJ2-1	many	CATSESTYEQFF	TGTGCCACCAGTGAGTCGACGTATGAGCAGTTCTTC
TRBV27	NA	TRBJ2-1	many	CASSLGASEQFF	TGTGCCAGCAGTTTAGGGGCCTCTGAGCAGTTCTTC
TRBV29-1	TRBD1	TRBJ1-1	many	CSDSGTGREAFF	TGCAGCGATTCAGGGACAGGACGCGAAGCTTTCTTT
TRBV20-1	NA	TRBJ2-5	many	CSATKQLAETQYF	TGCAGTGCTACCAAGCAGTTAGCGGAGACCCAGTACTTC
TRBV6-2/TRBV6-3	TRBD2	TRBJ2-3	few	CASSYSGTSGSSDTQYF	TGTGCCAGCAGTTACTCCGGGACTAGCGGGAGTTCAGATACGCAGTATTTT
TRBV2	NA	TRBJ2-1	many	CASSEEVPAAAEQFF	TGTGCCAGCAGTGAAGAGGTGCCCGCAGCGGCCGAGCAGTTCTTC
TRBV5-8	NA	TRBJ1-2	many	CASSLGQTYGYTF	TGTGCCAGCAGCTTGGGTCAGACCTATGGCTACACCTTC
TRBV6-1	NA	TRBJ1-6	NA	CAIRRTDSYNSPLHF	TGTGCCATCAGGCGGACTGACTCCTATAATTCACCCCTCCACTTT
TRBV6-1	NA	TRBJ1-2	medium-sized	CASRAKWDRNYGYTF	TGTGCCAGCAGGGCCAAATGGGACCGGAACTATGGCTACACCTTC
TRBV6-2/TRBV6-3	NA	TRBJ2-6	few	CASSYSFGAGANVLTF	TGTGCCAGCAGTTACTCGTTCGGTGCTGGGGCCAACGTCCTGACTTTC
TRBV7-3	NA	TRBJ2-3	many	CASSLGGTQYF	TGTGCCAGCAGCTTAGGAGGGACGCAGTATTTT
TRBV12-3/TRBV12-4	NA	TRBJ1-3	many	CASSFLRSYSGNTIYF	TGTGCCAGCAGTTTTTTGAGGTCGTACTCTGGAAACACCATATATTTT
TRBV6-1	NA	TRBJ2-5	many	CASSEEGRAWETQYF	TGTGCCAGCAGTGAAGAAGGCAGGGCATGGGAGACCCAGTACTTC
TRBV19	NA	TRBJ2-2	many	CASARQVRTGELFF	TGTGCCAGTGCCCGACAGGTCCGCACCGGGGAGCTGTTTTTT